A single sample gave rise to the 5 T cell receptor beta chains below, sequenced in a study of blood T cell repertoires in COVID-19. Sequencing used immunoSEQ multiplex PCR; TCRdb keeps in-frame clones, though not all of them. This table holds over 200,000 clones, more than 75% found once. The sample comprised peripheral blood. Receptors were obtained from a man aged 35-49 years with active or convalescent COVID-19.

CDR3 bases: TGTGCCAGCAGCCGGGACAGGGCTGAAGCTTTCTTT. It specifies CASSRDRAEAFF. The chain combines TRBV11-1 with TRBJ1-1; 9 positions agree with TRBD1. CDR1 SGHAT and CDR2 FQDESV come from the germline V gene (reference sequence). V shed 5 bases and J 6 bases; nucleotides not matched to a gene: 1. This CDR3 is 12 amino acids long.

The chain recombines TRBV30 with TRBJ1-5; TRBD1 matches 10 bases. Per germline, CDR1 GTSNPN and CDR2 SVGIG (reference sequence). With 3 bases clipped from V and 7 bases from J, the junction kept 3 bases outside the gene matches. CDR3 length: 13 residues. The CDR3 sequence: CAWSGQGDQPQHF. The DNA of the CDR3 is TGTGCCTGGAGCGGACAGGGGGACCAGCCCCAGCATTTT.

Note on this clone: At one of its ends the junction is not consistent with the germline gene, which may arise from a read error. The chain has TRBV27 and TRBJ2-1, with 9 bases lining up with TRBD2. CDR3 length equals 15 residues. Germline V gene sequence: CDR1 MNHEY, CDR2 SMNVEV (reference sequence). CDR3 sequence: CASNLAGESYNEQFF. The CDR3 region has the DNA TGTGCCAGCAATTTAGCGGGGGAGTCCTACAATGAGCAGTTCTTC.

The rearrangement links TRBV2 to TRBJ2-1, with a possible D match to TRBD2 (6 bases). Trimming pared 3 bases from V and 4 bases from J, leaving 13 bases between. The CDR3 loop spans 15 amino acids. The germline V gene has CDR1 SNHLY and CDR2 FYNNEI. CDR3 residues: CASSDVASAYNEQFF. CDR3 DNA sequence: TGTGCCAGCAGTGATGTGGCTAGCGCATACAATGAGCAGTTCTTC.

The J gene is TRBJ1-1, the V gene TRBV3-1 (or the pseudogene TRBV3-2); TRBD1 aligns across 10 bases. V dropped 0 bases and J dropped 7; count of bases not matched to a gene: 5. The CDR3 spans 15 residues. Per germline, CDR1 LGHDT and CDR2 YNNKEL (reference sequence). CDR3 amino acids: CASSQDLRTGGEAFF. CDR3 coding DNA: TGTGCCAGCAGCCAAGATCTTCGGACAGGGGGTGAAGCTTTCTTT.